This is a list of T cell receptor beta chains from one sample in a study of T cell responses to AZD1222 COVID-19 vaccine. The protocol was immunoSEQ multiplex PCR, while the TCRdb copy is restricted to in-frame clones and leaves out a portion. The sample has under 150,000 clones; about 93% are singletons. The source was peripheral blood, collected on day 0 of AZD1222 vaccination. Source of these receptors: an adult in good health. CDR3s include the opening cysteine and the closing phenylalanine or tryptophan. The order of the fields is D gene, J gene, clone size, V gene, CDR3 protein, CDR3 DNA. A D gene is named only where the DNA matches it firmly. Only some rows state a clone size, as once, few, many or a class for expanded clones.

d_gene: TRBD1; j_gene: TRBJ1-1; abundance: once; v_gene: TRBV10-2; CDR3aa: CATRQGGNTEAFF; CDR3nt: TGCGCCACCCGACAGGGAGGAAACACTGAAGCTTTCTTT
d_gene: .; j_gene: TRBJ2-1; abundance: few; v_gene: TRBV5-1; CDR3aa: CASGRGRQSGDEQFF; CDR3nt: TGCGCCAGCGGGCGGGGCAGGCAATCAGGGGATGAGCAGTTCTTC
d_gene: .; j_gene: TRBJ1-5; abundance: .; v_gene: TRBV7-9; CDR3aa: CASSLKPPYFYSNQPQHF; CDR3nt: TGTGCCAGCAGCTTAAAGCCCCCATACTTCTATAGCAATCAGCCCCAGCATTTT
d_gene: TRBD1; j_gene: TRBJ1-4; abundance: .; v_gene: TRBV4-1; CDR3aa: CASSHPGQGTNEKLFF; CDR3nt: TGCGCCAGCAGCCACCCCGGACAGGGAACTAATGAAAAACTGTTTTTT
d_gene: .; j_gene: TRBJ1-2; abundance: .; v_gene: TRBV5-1; CDR3aa: CASSLSTIGNYGYTF; CDR3nt: TGCGCCAGCAGCTTGTCCACAATAGGGAACTATGGCTACACCTTC
d_gene: .; j_gene: TRBJ2-6; abundance: .; v_gene: TRBV21-1; CDR3aa: CASSKGPPGANVLTF; CDR3nt: TGTGCCAGCAGCAAAGGACCCCCTGGGGCCAACGTCCTGACTTTC
d_gene: TRBD1; j_gene: TRBJ1-1; abundance: .; v_gene: TRBV5-1; CDR3aa: CASSSGQGHTEAFF; CDR3nt: TGCGCCAGCAGCTCCGGACAGGGGCACACTGAAGCTTTCTTT
d_gene: .; j_gene: TRBJ1-1; abundance: .; v_gene: TRBV27; CDR3aa: CASSLGMNTEAFF; CDR3nt: TGTGCCAGCAGTTTAGGGATGAACACTGAAGCTTTCTTT
d_gene: TRBD1; j_gene: TRBJ1-2; abundance: .; v_gene: TRBV7-9; CDR3aa: CASSSTGAGNYGYTF; CDR3nt: TGTGCCAGCAGCTCCACAGGGGCTGGAAACTATGGCTACACCTTC
d_gene: TRBD1; j_gene: TRBJ2-1; abundance: .; v_gene: TRBV7-9; CDR3aa: CASSLGMTGAYNEQFF; CDR3nt: TGTGCCAGCAGCTTAGGAATGACAGGGGCCTACAATGAGCAGTTCTTC
d_gene: TRBD1; j_gene: TRBJ2-6; abundance: .; v_gene: TRBV15; CDR3aa: CATRRTGELSGANVLTF; CDR3nt: TGTGCCACCAGAAGGACAGGGGAACTTTCTGGGGCCAACGTCCTGACTTTC
d_gene: .; j_gene: TRBJ2-7; abundance: few; v_gene: TRBV6-6; CDR3aa: CASSYSSYSYEQYF; CDR3nt: TGTGCCAGCAGTTACTCTTCTTACAGCTACGAGCAGTACTTC
d_gene: .; j_gene: TRBJ1-1; abundance: .; v_gene: TRBV9; CDR3aa: CASSVGTELEAFF; CDR3nt: TGTGCCAGCAGCGTAGGGACAGAGCTTGAAGCTTTCTTT
d_gene: .; j_gene: TRBJ1-1; abundance: .; v_gene: TRBV10-1; CDR3aa: CASSEGGQAAFF; CDR3nt: TGCGCCAGCAGTGAAGGAGGGCAGGCAGCTTTCTTT
d_gene: TRBD1; j_gene: TRBJ2-7; abundance: .; v_gene: TRBV6-5; CDR3aa: CASSYSDRDEQYF; CDR3nt: TGTGCCAGCAGTTACTCCGACAGGGACGAGCAGTACTTC
d_gene: .; j_gene: TRBJ1-4; abundance: .; v_gene: TRBV4-1; CDR3aa: CASSQEWRNEKLFF; CDR3nt: TGCGCCAGCAGCCAAGAGTGGAGGAATGAAAAACTGTTTTTT
d_gene: .; j_gene: TRBJ1-6; abundance: .; v_gene: TRBV3-1/TRBV3-2; CDR3aa: CASSHRDSDSPLHF; CDR3nt: TGTGCCAGCAGCCACCGGGATTCGGATTCACCCCTCCACTTT
d_gene: .; j_gene: TRBJ2-5; abundance: .; v_gene: TRBV11-2; CDR3aa: CASSSLNEETQYF; CDR3nt: TGTGCCAGCAGCTCCCTTAACGAGGAGACCCAGTACTTC
d_gene: TRBD2; j_gene: TRBJ2-1; abundance: .; v_gene: TRBV7-8; CDR3aa: CASSLTVGLAERNEQFF; CDR3nt: TGTGCCAGCAGCCTAACCGTCGGACTAGCGGAGCGTAATGAGCAGTTCTTC
d_gene: TRBD1; j_gene: TRBJ1-3; abundance: .; v_gene: TRBV19; CDR3aa: CASNRGRGTGNTIYF; CDR3nt: TGTGCCAGTAACAGGGGGCGCGGGACTGGAAACACCATATATTTT
d_gene: TRBD1; j_gene: TRBJ1-5; abundance: .; v_gene: TRBV2; CDR3aa: CASRTTGDSNQPQHF; CDR3nt: TGTGCCAGCAGGACGACAGGGGATAGCAATCAGCCCCAGCATTTT
d_gene: TRBD1; j_gene: TRBJ1-4; abundance: .; v_gene: TRBV9; CDR3aa: CASSVAGQGGGEKLFF; CDR3nt: TGTGCCAGCAGCGTAGCTGGACAGGGAGGTGGCGAAAAACTGTTTTTT
d_gene: TRBD1; j_gene: TRBJ1-6; abundance: .; v_gene: TRBV19; CDR3aa: CASSIGTGHGSPLHF; CDR3nt: TGTGCCAGTAGTATTGGGACAGGGCATGGTTCACCCCTCCACTTT
d_gene: .; j_gene: TRBJ1-2; abundance: .; v_gene: TRBV18; CDR3aa: CASSEQANYGYTF; CDR3nt: TGTGCCAGCTCAGAGCAGGCTAACTATGGCTACACCTTC
d_gene: .; j_gene: TRBJ2-7; abundance: .; v_gene: TRBV3-1/TRBV3-2; CDR3aa: CASSQGGRGEQYF; CDR3nt: TGTGCCAGCAGCCAAGGGGGTAGAGGCGAGCAGTACTTC
d_gene: .; j_gene: TRBJ1-5; abundance: .; v_gene: TRBV10-2; CDR3aa: CASRQVNQPQHF; CDR3nt: TGCGCCAGCAGACAGGTGAATCAGCCCCAGCATTTT
d_gene: TRBD1; j_gene: TRBJ1-5; abundance: once; v_gene: TRBV7-6; CDR3aa: CASSQTGVGNQPQHF; CDR3nt: TGTGCCAGCAGCCAGACAGGGGTAGGAAATCAGCCCCAGCATTTT
d_gene: TRBD1; j_gene: TRBJ1-1; abundance: .; v_gene: TRBV6-5; CDR3aa: CASTLTGGTEAFF; CDR3nt: TGTGCCAGCACTCTGACAGGGGGAACTGAAGCTTTCTTT
d_gene: TRBD1; j_gene: TRBJ1-2; abundance: .; v_gene: TRBV6-5; CDR3aa: CASNLDRGLYGYTF; CDR3nt: TGTGCCAGCAACCTGGACAGGGGGCTCTATGGCTACACCTTC
d_gene: TRBD1; j_gene: TRBJ1-1; abundance: .; v_gene: TRBV15; CDR3aa: CATSSPGQLNTEAFF; CDR3nt: TGTGCCACCAGCAGTCCGGGACAGTTGAACACTGAAGCTTTCTTT
d_gene: TRBD1; j_gene: TRBJ2-1; abundance: .; v_gene: TRBV6-1; CDR3aa: CASSALFMRGQYNEQFF; CDR3nt: TGTGCCAGCAGTGCCCTTTTCATGAGGGGGCAGTACAATGAGCAGTTCTTC
d_gene: TRBD1; j_gene: TRBJ1-5; abundance: .; v_gene: TRBV27; CDR3aa: CASSPGTGSWNQPQHF; CDR3nt: TGTGCCAGCAGTCCAGGGACAGGTTCTTGGAATCAGCCCCAGCATTTT
d_gene: .; j_gene: TRBJ1-1; abundance: .; v_gene: TRBV27; CDR3aa: CASSFGDMNTEAFF; CDR3nt: TGTGCCAGCAGTTTTGGAGATATGAACACTGAAGCTTTCTTT
d_gene: TRBD1; j_gene: TRBJ1-1; abundance: .; v_gene: TRBV25-1; CDR3aa: CASTEGTVTEAFF; CDR3nt: TGTGCCAGCACAGAGGGGACAGTCACTGAAGCTTTCTTT
d_gene: .; j_gene: TRBJ1-2; abundance: .; v_gene: TRBV5-1; CDR3aa: CASSLAPERGYTF; CDR3nt: TGCGCCAGCAGCTTGGCCCCGGAACGAGGCTACACCTTC
d_gene: TRBD1; j_gene: TRBJ1-5; abundance: once; v_gene: TRBV15; CDR3aa: CATSGGTGGSNQPQHF; CDR3nt: TGTGCCACCAGCGGGGGGACAGGGGGGTCTAATCAGCCCCAGCATTTT
d_gene: .; j_gene: TRBJ1-5; abundance: .; v_gene: TRBV2; CDR3aa: CASSDYRVQPQHF; CDR3nt: TGTGCCAGCAGCGATTACAGGGTTCAGCCCCAGCATTTT
d_gene: TRBD1; j_gene: TRBJ1-4; abundance: .; v_gene: TRBV18; CDR3aa: CASSPPRGQGATNEKLFF; CDR3nt: TGTGCCAGCTCACCACCGCGCGGACAGGGGGCAACTAATGAAAAACTGTTTTTT
d_gene: .; j_gene: TRBJ1-5; abundance: .; v_gene: TRBV27; CDR3aa: CAPREGRADSNQPQHF; CDR3nt: TGTGCCCCCCGGGAGGGGAGGGCTGATAGCAATCAGCCCCAGCATTTT
d_gene: TRBD2; j_gene: TRBJ2-3; abundance: .; v_gene: TRBV5-1; CDR3aa: CASSLDSGGARDTQYF; CDR3nt: TGCGCCAGCAGCTTGGATAGCGGGGGCGCGCGGGATACGCAGTATTTT
d_gene: .; j_gene: TRBJ1-2; abundance: few; v_gene: TRBV6-2/TRBV6-3; CDR3aa: CASSSRVGGYTF; CDR3nt: TGTGCCAGCAGTTCTCGAGTGGGTGGCTACACCTTC
d_gene: .; j_gene: TRBJ1-5; abundance: .; v_gene: TRBV15; CDR3aa: CATSRAGTHSNQPQHF; CDR3nt: TGTGCCACCAGCAGAGCCGGGACACATAGCAATCAGCCCCAGCATTTT
d_gene: .; j_gene: TRBJ2-7; abundance: .; v_gene: TRBV5-4; CDR3aa: CASSLTGSSYEQYF; CDR3nt: TGTGCCAGCAGCTTGACAGGGAGCTCCTACGAGCAGTACTTC